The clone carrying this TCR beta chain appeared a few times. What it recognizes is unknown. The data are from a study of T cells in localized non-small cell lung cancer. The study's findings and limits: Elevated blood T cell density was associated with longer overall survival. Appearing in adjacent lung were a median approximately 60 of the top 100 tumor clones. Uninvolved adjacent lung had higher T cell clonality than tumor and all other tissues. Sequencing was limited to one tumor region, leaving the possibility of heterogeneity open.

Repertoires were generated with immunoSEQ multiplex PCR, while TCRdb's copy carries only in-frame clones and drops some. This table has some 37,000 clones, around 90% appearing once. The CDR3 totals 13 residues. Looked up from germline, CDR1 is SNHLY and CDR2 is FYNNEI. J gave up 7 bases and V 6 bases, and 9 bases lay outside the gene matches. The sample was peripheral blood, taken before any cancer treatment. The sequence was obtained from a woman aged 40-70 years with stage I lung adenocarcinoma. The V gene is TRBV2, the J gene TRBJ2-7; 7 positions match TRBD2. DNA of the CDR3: TGTGCCAGCAGGGCGGGGAGGGACGGGGAGCAGTACTTC. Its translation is CASRAGRDGEQYF.